This T cell receptor (beta chain) stems from a study of cytomegalovirus exposure and HLA in healthy donors. Study findings and constraints: It emerged from a later analysis that several of the most significant clusters appeared to be linked to common viral pathogens. High specificity and sensitivity for cytomegalovirus status were reported for the classifier.

With regard to this clone: Antigen unknown.

Primers: 60 Vbeta forward and 13 Jbeta reverse. Clones were sequenced by immunoSEQ multiplex PCR, and TCRdb holds only the in-frame ones, with some missing. The table has 120,000 to 150,000 clones, 75% to 80% seen once. The receptor was isolated from a man aged 40-49 years in good health and CMV-seropositive. Sequencing used PBMCs.

The CDR3 sequence is CAISVTSGSDNEQFF. The CDR3 nucleotides are TGTGCCATCAGTGTTACTAGCGGGTCTGACAATGAGCAGTTCTTC. This chain uses TRBV10-3 with TRBJ2-1; TRBD2 aligns across 9 bases. Germline V gene lookup returns CDR1 ENHRY and CDR2 SYGVKD. The CDR3 consists of 15 residues. V was pared by 4 bases and J by 5 bases, with 6 bases of the junction left unmatched.